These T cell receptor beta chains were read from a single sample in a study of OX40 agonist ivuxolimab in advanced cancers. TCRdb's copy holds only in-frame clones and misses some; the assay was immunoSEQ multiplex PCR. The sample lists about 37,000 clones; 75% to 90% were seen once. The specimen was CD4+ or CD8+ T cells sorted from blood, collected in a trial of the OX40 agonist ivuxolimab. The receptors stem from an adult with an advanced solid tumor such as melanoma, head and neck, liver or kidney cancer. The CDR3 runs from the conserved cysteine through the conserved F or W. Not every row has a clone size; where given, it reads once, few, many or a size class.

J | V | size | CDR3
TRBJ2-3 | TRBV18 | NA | CASSPGTDTDTQYF
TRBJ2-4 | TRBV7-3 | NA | CASSRSGGAKNIQYF
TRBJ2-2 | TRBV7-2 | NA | CASSRDSTSGRELFF
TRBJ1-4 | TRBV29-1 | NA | CSAYIGLWGTNEKLFF
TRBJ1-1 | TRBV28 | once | CASRTGERDTEAFF
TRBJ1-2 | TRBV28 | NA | CASSPGWGMGGYTF
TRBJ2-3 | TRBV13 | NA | CAWRGANTDTQYF
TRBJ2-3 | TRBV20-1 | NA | CSAKGADTQYF
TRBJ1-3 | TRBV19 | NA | CASSPGTGGNTIYF
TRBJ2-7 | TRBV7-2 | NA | CASSWAQGQHYEQYF
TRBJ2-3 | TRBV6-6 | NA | CASRLPGVRTQYF
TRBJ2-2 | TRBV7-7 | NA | CASSSGLAGVTNTGELFF
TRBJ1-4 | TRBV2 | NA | CASHLDRTNEKLFF
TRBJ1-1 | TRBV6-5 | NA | CASTPLPARTAFF
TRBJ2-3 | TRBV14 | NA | CASSQSVTYTDTQYF
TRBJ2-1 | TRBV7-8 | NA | CASNRLVGGSYNEQFF
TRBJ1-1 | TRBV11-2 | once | CASSRPSRSSSMNTEAFF
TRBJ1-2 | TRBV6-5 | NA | CASSLGRGAPYGYTF
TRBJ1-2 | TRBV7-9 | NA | CASSLETGADGYTF
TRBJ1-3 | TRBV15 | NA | CATSVRTGNTIYF
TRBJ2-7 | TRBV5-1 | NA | CASSLVIAGAYEQYF
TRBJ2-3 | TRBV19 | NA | CASSSPQALSTDTQYF
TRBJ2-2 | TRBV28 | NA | CASSSPAWTNTGELFF
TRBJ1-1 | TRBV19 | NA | CASRVPGARTEAFF
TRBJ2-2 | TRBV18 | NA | CASSPTGPTGELFF
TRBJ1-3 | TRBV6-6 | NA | CATSEDTGNTIYF
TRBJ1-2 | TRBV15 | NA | CATSRRTGLPYGYTF
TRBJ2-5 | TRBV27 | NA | CASSPYQETQYF
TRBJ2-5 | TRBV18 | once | CASSPPGSKETQYF
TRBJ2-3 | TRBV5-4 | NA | CASSRAGARDTQYF
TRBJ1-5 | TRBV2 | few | CASRVREGANQPQHF
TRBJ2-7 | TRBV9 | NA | CASSGSGDYEQYF
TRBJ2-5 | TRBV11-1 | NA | CASSLDSTPQETQYF
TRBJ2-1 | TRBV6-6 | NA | CASSPLDRGQFF
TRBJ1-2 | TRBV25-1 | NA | CASSEGTFRNYGYTF
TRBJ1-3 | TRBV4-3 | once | CASSQGGGVSGNTIYF
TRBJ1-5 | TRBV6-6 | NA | CASSYTGQVGGRPQHF
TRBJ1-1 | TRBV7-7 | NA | CASSLEQGTEAFF
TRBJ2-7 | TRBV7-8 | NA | CASSSVWEQYF
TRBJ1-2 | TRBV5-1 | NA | CASSLAPTNSVGYTF
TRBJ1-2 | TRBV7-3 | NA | CASSLREREGYTF
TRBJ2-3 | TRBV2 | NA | CASSLLVTADTQYF
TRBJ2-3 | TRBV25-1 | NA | CASSPFGQGTSTDTQYF
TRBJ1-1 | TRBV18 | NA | CASSPLVGSNTEAFF
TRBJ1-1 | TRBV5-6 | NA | CASSLEQLNTEAFF
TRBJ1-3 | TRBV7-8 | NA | CASRQGAKGNTIYF
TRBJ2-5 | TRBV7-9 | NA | CASSLGGVTQYF
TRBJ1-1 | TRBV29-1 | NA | CSVFGTGNTEAFF
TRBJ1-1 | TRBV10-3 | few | CAISGYTEAFF
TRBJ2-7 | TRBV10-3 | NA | CAISGTLVGPEQYF
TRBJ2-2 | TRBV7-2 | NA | CASSSDHGGELFF
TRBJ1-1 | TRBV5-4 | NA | CASSGNRGRNTEAFF
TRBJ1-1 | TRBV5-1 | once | CASSVDRGLSETEAFF
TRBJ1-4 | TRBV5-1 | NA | CASSTAGVDEKLFF
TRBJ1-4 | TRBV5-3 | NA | CARRRDSGTEKLFF
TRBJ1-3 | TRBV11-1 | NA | CASSSDRGFGNTIYF
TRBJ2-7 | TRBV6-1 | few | CASSVGQGVYF
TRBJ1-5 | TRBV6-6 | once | CASSYVGDNQPQHF